The clone carrying this T cell receptor (beta chain) was seen a handful of times. The table came from immunoSEQ multiplex PCR; TCRdb's copy has only in-frame clones and leaves some out. The sample contains 100,000 to 150,000 clones, over 55% of which appear only once. The sample is drawn from a study of blood T cell repertoires in COVID-19. Study context: Italy, Spain and the United States were the sources of the convalescent and acute COVID-19 samples. PBMCs, B-cell-depleted T cells, or T cells provided the cDNA or gDNA that made up the material.

This CDR3 has 13 residues. V lost 1 base, J lost 5 bases, and 8 bases lay in between. CDR1 and CDR2 (germline): SNHLY, FYNNEI. The genes are TRBV2 and TRBJ1-1; no firm D call. The sequenced material came from peripheral blood. This receptor was taken from a woman aged 70-85 years with acute or convalescent COVID-19. The CDR3 is CASSEGHRTEAFF. DNA of the CDR3: TGTGCCAGCAGTGAAGGACACAGAACTGAAGCTTTCTTT.